Listed below are T cell receptor beta chains from one sample, sequenced in a study of OX40 agonist ivuxolimab in advanced cancers. Clones were sequenced by immunoSEQ multiplex PCR, and TCRdb holds only the in-frame ones, with some missing. The sample holds about 77,000 clones, roughly 80% seen once. This specimen was CD4+ or CD8+ T cells sorted from blood, taken in a trial of the OX40 agonist ivuxolimab. The receptors stem from an adult with an advanced solid tumor such as melanoma, head and neck, liver or kidney cancer. The CDR3 runs from the conserved cysteine through the conserved F or W. Each record gives: D gene, clone size, J gene, V gene, CDR3 protein, CDR3 DNA. A D gene is named only where the DNA matches it firmly. Some rows mark clone size as missing; the rest say once, few, many or name a class of expanded clone.

>-|-|TRBJ2-3|TRBV12-2
CASRLARLSAGGGDTQYF
TGTGCAAGTCGCTTAGCCCGACTTTCGGCGGGGGGGGGAGATACGCAGTATTTT
>-|-|TRBJ2-2|TRBV6-5
CASTSGEVGELFF
TGTGCCAGCACTTCGGGAGAGGTCGGGGAGCTGTTTTTT
>TRBD1|once|TRBJ2-1|TRBV5-4
CASQGQGGINEQFF
TGTGCCAGCCAAGGACAGGGGGGGATCAATGAGCAGTTCTTC
>TRBD1|-|TRBJ1-3|TRBV10-3
CAISAGTGGAPGGNTIYF
TGTGCCATCAGTGCCGGGACAGGGGGCGCCCCGGGCGGAAACACCATATATTTT
>TRBD2|-|TRBJ2-1|TRBV7-2
CASSPGLAGGFSYNEQFF
TGTGCCAGCAGCCCGGGACTAGCGGGAGGATTTTCCTACAATGAGCAGTTCTTC
>-|-|TRBJ2-4|TRBV4-3
CASSQDRGGIQYF
TGCGCCAGCAGCCAAGATCGGGGTGGAATTCAGTACTTC
>TRBD2|-|TRBJ2-1|TRBV19
CASSIWGGGPATEQFF
TGTGCCAGTAGTATATGGGGGGGAGGGCCGGCCACTGAGCAGTTCTTC
>-|-|TRBJ1-3|TRBV19
CASSIVSYYSGNTIYF
TGTGCCAGTAGTATAGTCTCTTACTACTCTGGAAACACCATATATTTT
>-|-|TRBJ1-1|TRBV10-3
CAVRPSMEDTEAFF
TGTGCCGTCCGACCTTCCATGGAGGACACTGAAGCTTTCTTT
>-|few|TRBJ1-5|TRBV7-6
CASSLDAGNQPQHF
TGTGCCAGCAGCTTGGACGCGGGCAATCAGCCCCAGCATTTT
>TRBD2|-|TRBJ2-7|TRBV25-1
CASSEWTSGSYEQYF
TGTGCCAGCAGTGAATGGACTAGCGGGAGCTACGAGCAGTACTTC
>TRBD1|few|TRBJ1-5|TRBV15
CATSSVGQGRQPQHF
TGTGCCACCAGCAGCGTAGGACAGGGACGGCAGCCCCAGCATTTT
>-|once|TRBJ1-1|TRBV12-5
CASGLVPGARAFF
TGTGCTAGTGGTTTGGTACCGGGGGCGCGGGCTTTCTTT
>TRBD2|-|TRBJ2-7|TRBV7-8
CASSPIRTSGIKIEQYF
TGTGCCAGCAGCCCTATCCGGACTAGCGGGATTAAAATCGAGCAGTACTTC
>-|-|TRBJ1-5|TRBV7-4
CASSLRYSNQPQHF
TGTGCCAGCAGTTTACGGTACAGCAATCAGCCCCAGCATTTT
>-|-|TRBJ2-5|TRBV6-5
CASSYSLWEQQETQYF
TGTGCCAGCAGTTACTCATTGTGGGAACAGCAAGAGACCCAGTACTTC
>TRBD2|once|TRBJ2-7|TRBV5-6
CASRTYGGSSYEQYF
TGTGCCAGCAGGACCTACGGGGGGAGCTCCTACGAGCAGTACTTC
>TRBD1|once|TRBJ1-2|TRBV11-3
CASSQVGTGVVGGYTF
TGTGCCAGCAGCCAGGTCGGGACAGGAGTAGTAGGGGGCTACACCTTC
>-|-|TRBJ2-5|TRBV5-4
CASRPRGTQETQYF
TGTGCCAGCAGGCCCCGGGGAACCCAAGAGACCCAGTACTTC
>TRBD2|once|TRBJ2-5|TRBV27
CASRGGGGSYETQYF
TGTGCCAGCCGTGGGGGAGGCGGGAGTTACGAGACCCAGTACTTC
>TRBD1|once|TRBJ1-5|TRBV27
CASSPMGQHNQPQHF
TGTGCCAGCAGTCCCATGGGACAGCACAATCAGCCCCAGCATTTT
>TRBD1|-|TRBJ2-3|TRBV7-9
CASSLGQGKGTQYF
TGTGCCAGCAGCTTAGGACAGGGGAAGGGTACGCAGTATTTT
>-|-|TRBJ2-1|TRBV7-2
CASSLGFYNEQFF
TGTGCCAGCAGCTTAGGATTTTACAATGAGCAGTTCTTC
>-|-|TRBJ1-1|TRBV19
CASSIVGGTEAFF
TGTGCCAGTAGTATAGTCGGGGGGACTGAAGCTTTCTTT
>-|-|TRBJ2-5|TRBV4-1
CASSQTGTETQYF
TGCGCCAGCAGCCAAACAGGGACGGAGACCCAGTACTTC
>-|many|TRBJ2-7|TRBV7-9
CASSSPDSLSYEQYF
TGTGCCAGCAGCAGCCCCGATTCGCTTTCCTACGAGCAGTACTTC
>-|-|TRBJ2-2|TRBV10-3
CAIGQPSNTGELFF
TGTGCCATAGGACAACCCTCGAACACCGGGGAGCTGTTTTTT
>-|-|TRBJ1-1|TRBV18
CASSPPLGQSTEAFF
TGTGCCAGCTCACCACCGCTTGGGCAAAGCACTGAAGCTTTCTTT
>TRBD1|-|TRBJ1-2|TRBV5-1
CASSHRDREEGYGYTF
TGCGCCAGCAGCCACCGGGACAGGGAGGAGGGCTATGGCTACACCTTC
>-|-|TRBJ1-1|TRBV10-3
CAISPRGGLDTEAFF
TGTGCCATCAGCCCGCGGGGGGGTTTGGACACTGAAGCTTTCTTT
>-|-|TRBJ2-3|TRBV11-2
CASSPYGDTQYF
TGTGCCAGCAGCCCGTACGGAGATACGCAGTATTTT
>TRBD1|-|TRBJ2-5|TRBV5-1
CASSLPGTGQETQYF
TGCGCCAGCAGCCTACCCGGGACAGGGCAAGAGACCCAGTACTTC
>TRBD1|-|TRBJ1-2|TRBV18
CASSLIQGVTYGYTF
TGTGCCAGCTCACTAATACAGGGGGTCACCTATGGCTACACCTTC
>-|-|TRBJ2-1|TRBV7-3
CASSLGGQQFF
TGTGCCAGCAGCTTGGGCGGCCAGCAGTTCTTC
>TRBD2|-|TRBJ2-1|TRBV30
CAWRVLASEQFF
TGTGCCTGGAGGGTACTAGCGTCCGAGCAGTTCTTC
>-|-|TRBJ2-7|TRBV2
CASGRSSYEQYF
TGTGCCAGCGGAAGGAGCTCCTACGAGCAGTACTTC
>-|few|TRBJ2-1|TRBV19
CASSKSGRGSNYNEQFF
TGTGCCAGTAGTAAGAGCGGGCGAGGGTCCAACTACAATGAGCAGTTCTTC
>-|-|TRBJ2-7|TRBV4-2
CASSLTGVLYEQYF
TGTGCCAGCAGCCTGACAGGAGTTCTCTACGAGCAGTACTTC
>TRBD2|-|TRBJ2-7|TRBV6-5
CASSEGTSSYEQYF
TGTGCCAGCAGTGAAGGGACTAGCTCCTACGAGCAGTACTTC
>-|-|TRBJ1-1|TRBV9
CASSLNEGEAFF
TGTGCCAGCAGCCTCAACGAGGGGGAAGCTTTCTTT
>-|-|TRBJ2-7|TRBV12-5
CASGYDSSYEQYF
TGTGCTAGTGGCTACGACAGCTCCTACGAGCAGTACTTC
>TRBD1|-|TRBJ1-2|TRBV5-4
CASSLVGTGVYGYTF
TGTGCCAGCAGCTTGGTGGGGACAGGAGTCTATGGCTACACCTTC
>-|-|TRBJ1-1|TRBV6-1
CASSEPLPGPSFF
TGTGCCAGCAGTGAACCTCTCCCGGGGCCTTCTTTCTTT
>-|-|TRBJ2-5|TRBV5-8
CASSVGRGQETQYF
TGTGCCAGCAGCGTTGGACGGGGTCAAGAGACCCAGTACTTC
>-|-|TRBJ2-7|TRBV7-3
CASSPNGATYEQYF
TGTGCCAGCAGCCCTAACGGGGCCACCTACGAGCAGTACTTC
>-|once|TRBJ1-2|TRBV9
CASSVSISNYGYTF
TGTGCCAGCAGCGTATCCATCTCTAACTATGGCTACACCTTC
>TRBD1|once|TRBJ2-1|TRBV7-2
CASSPGQGQGRQFF
TGTGCCAGCAGCCCCGGACAGGGTCAGGGTAGGCAGTTCTTC
>TRBD1|-|TRBJ2-7|TRBV5-1
CASSLDRGDEQYF
TGCGCCAGCAGCTTAGACAGGGGTGACGAGCAGTACTTC
>TRBD1|-|TRBJ2-3|TRBV7-2
CASSHRGRTDTQYF
TGTGCCAGCAGCCACAGGGGTCGCACAGATACGCAGTATTTT
>-|-|TRBJ2-1|TRBV6-6
CASSLDSYNEQFF
TGTGCCAGCAGCCTCGACAGCTACAATGAGCAGTTCTTC
>-|few|TRBJ1-2|TRBV16
CASSPHGAPYYGYTF
TGTGCCAGCAGCCCGCACGGAGCGCCATACTATGGCTACACCTTC
>-|-|TRBJ1-1|TRBV7-8
CASSRGRDLNTEAFF
TGTGCCAGCAGCCGAGGGCGGGACCTGAACACTGAAGCTTTCTTT